The 30 T cell receptor beta chains presented below share a single source sample, sequenced in a study of CD8+ T cells in alopecia areata. cDNA serving as the sequencing template came from extracted, reverse transcribed RNA. Sequenced by immunoSEQ multiplex PCR; TCRdb stores in-frame clones only, minus some. In the table there are hundreds of thousands of clones, less than 45% of which are singletons. Indicated treatment: oral pan-JAK inhibitor, 5-10 mg twice daily. The sequences come from CD4+ T cells sorted from blood, collected around week 34, from a patient treated with tofacitinib. Receptors originate from a human donor with alopecia areata.

This chain links TRBV5-1 with TRBJ1-1; D perhaps matches TRBD1 (5 bases). Germline lookup yields CDR1 SGHRS and CDR2 YFSETQ. Between the trimmed V and J ends, which lost 0 bases and 0 bases, there was a span of 6 bases. CDR3 size: 14 residues. The CDR3 sequence is CASSLVRVNTEAFF. The CDR3 DNA is TGCGCCAGCAGCTTGGTCAGGGTGAACACTGAAGCTTTCTTT.

The V call is TRBV2, the J call TRBJ1-2; TRBD1 agrees at 8 bases. The CDR3 is 15 residues long. Trimming at V came to 8 bases and at J to 8 bases, leaving 16 bases not matched to a gene. Germline loops: CDR1 SNHLY, CDR2 FYNNEI. DNA for the CDR3: TGTGCCAGCCACCGAACCCAGACAGGGGAGAGGGGCTACACCTTC. Protein product: CASHRTQTGERGYTF.

The chain carries TRBV29-1 and TRBJ1-2; a weak D match, TRBD1 (5 bases). The CDR3 contains 12 residues. Trimming pared 5 bases from V and 5 bases from J, leaving 12 bases between. Per germline, CDR1 SQVTM and CDR2 ANQGSEA. DNA for the CDR3: TGCAGCGTTTGGGGGAGCACATATGGCTACACCTTC. It is translated as CSVWGSTYGYTF.

This clone was counted between two and nine times. V is TRBV29-1 and J is TRBJ2-7, with D perhaps matching TRBD1 (5 bases). The germline CDR1 and CDR2 sequences are SQVTM and ANQGSEA. CDR3 length: 12 amino acids. V was clipped by 6 bases and J by 2 bases, with 11 bases between them. CDR3: CSVADSPYEQYF. The CDR3 DNA reads TGCAGCGTCGCCGACAGTCCCTACGAGCAGTACTTC.

The chain joins TRBV15 to TRBJ1-1, with TRBD1 matching 7 bases. V gave up 3 bases and J gave up 7 bases; unmatched junction bases: 5. Germline-derived CDR1 and CDR2 are LNHNV and YYDKDF (reference sequence). The CDR3 extends over 13 amino acids. As DNA, the CDR3 is TGTGCCACCAGCAGTGGACAGGTACTTGAAGCTTTCTTT. Translated, it gives CATSSGQVLEAFF.

This clone was observed a single time. This chain connects TRBV30 to TRBJ1-3, with D possibly matching TRBD1 (6 bases). Trimming left V 0 bases short and J 4 bases short, with 13 bases between. The CDR3 is made up of 15 amino acids. Looked up from germline, CDR1 is GTSNPN and CDR2 is SVGIG (reference sequence). CDR3 loop: CAWSVTGAQGNTIYF. CDR3 sequence (DNA): TGTGCCTGGAGTGTAACGGGGGCGCAGGGAAACACCATATATTTT. The whole variable domain, filled in from reference TRBV30 and TRBJ1-3, reads SQTIHQWPATLVQPVGSPLSLECTVEGTSNPNLYWYRQAAGRGLQLLFYSVGIGQISSEVPQNLSASRPQDRQFILSSKKLLLSDSGFYLCAWSVTGAQGNTIYFGEGSWLTVV.

The chain joins TRBV11-2 to TRBJ2-6; 7 nucleotides align to TRBD1. The V and J ends lost 5 bases and 2 bases, in that order; junction bases with no gene match: 0. The CDR3 is made up of 14 amino acids. Germline V gene sequence: CDR1 SGHAT, CDR2 FQNNGV. The CDR3 DNA follows: TGTGCCAGCAGCACAGGGGCTGGGGCCAACGTCCTGACTTTC. Protein product: CASSTGAGANVLTF.

The chain's CDR3 is CASSPGQGAGYTF. The CDR3 DNA reads TGCGCCAGCAGCCCAGGACAGGGAGCTGGCTACACCTTC. This chain uses TRBV5-1 with TRBJ1-2; TRBD1 matches 8 bases. This CDR3 spans 13 amino acids. The V gene's germline CDR1 is SGHRS and CDR2 YFSETQ. Germline trimming cut 4 bases from V and 7 bases from J; bases unmatched to any gene: 6.

This clone turned up a few times. The same CDR3 is also encoded by other DNA sequences in this sample. The V and J genes are TRBV5-1 and TRBJ1-5; a possible D gene is TRBD1 (5 bases). V was pared by 0 bases and J by 4 bases, with 5 bases between. The germline gives CDR1 SGHRS, CDR2 YFSETQ. This CDR3 is built from 13 residues. CDR3 sequence (DNA): TGCGCCAGCAGCTTGGCAGGGAATCAGCCCCAGCATTTT. Amino acid sequence: CASSLAGNQPQHF.

This clone came up a few times. The CDR3 loop is CASSYGSLGDQPQHF. CDR3 in DNA: TGTGCCAGCAGTTACGGCTCCTTAGGGGATCAGCCCCAGCATTTT. The V gene is TRBV6-5, the J gene TRBJ1-5; maybe TRBD1 (5 bases). CDR3 length: 15 amino acids. CDR1 is MNHEY and CDR2 is SVGAGI in the germline V gene. V gave up 2 bases and J gave up 5 bases, with 13 bases separating them.

This clone was recorded a few times. Other DNA sequences in this sample translate to the same CDR3. The V gene is TRBV30, the J gene TRBJ1-5, with a weak D call TRBD1 (5 bases). The CDR3 extends over 14 amino acids. Germline loops: CDR1 GTSNPN, CDR2 SVGIG (reference sequence). Trimming cost V 0 bases and J 2 bases, with 8 bases left between them. In nucleotides, the CDR3 is TGTGCCTGGAGTGTAGGGGTGGGCAATCAGCCCCAGCATTTT. Translating gives CAWSVGVGNQPQHF.

This clone appeared a few times. J is TRBJ2-1 and V is TRBV29-1, with D tentatively TRBD2 (6 bases). The germline CDR1 and CDR2 sequences are SQVTM and ANQGSEA. V lost 7 bases to trimming and J lost 6 bases, with 19 bases between them. CDR3 length: 14 amino acids. CDR3 in DNA: TGCAGCGCCCCGAGGTTGCGGGGCAGCAATGAGCAGTTCTTC. Translating it yields CSAPRLRGSNEQFF.

V usage is TRBV5-6 and J usage is TRBJ1-2; perhaps TRBD1 as D (6 bases). Trimming cost V 4 bases and J 3 bases, with 13 bases left between them. The germline gives CDR1 SGHDT, CDR2 YYEEEE. CDR3 size: 14 residues. CDR3 amino acids: CASSRRDNDYGYTF. CDR3 nucleotides: TGTGCCAGCAGCCGGAGGGACAATGACTATGGCTACACCTTC.

This clone was found a few times. CDR3 in DNA: TGTGCCACCGCCGCGGACAGGGGACAAACCCAGTACTTC. Encoded protein: CATAADRGQTQYF. The chain employs TRBV27 and TRBJ2-5; 9 bases match TRBD1. The CDR3 sequence is 13 residues long. The germline V gene encodes CDR1 MNHEY and CDR2 SMNVEV (reference sequence). V was pared by 10 bases and J by 8 bases, with 11 bases of the junction left unmatched.

Turning to this clone: The sample has other DNA sequences that encode this CDR3 too. The CDR3 DNA reads TGCAGCGTGGGGGACACCGGGGAGCTGTTTTTT. Translation: CSVGDTGELFF. This chain uses TRBV29-1 with TRBJ2-2; TRBD1 or TRBD2 may be the D gene (5 bases each). This CDR3 spans 11 amino acids. Per the germline V gene, CDR1 is SQVTM and CDR2 is ANQGSEA. Trimming removed 6 bases at V and 3 bases at J, with 5 bases between.

The chain joins TRBV30 to TRBJ1-1; 8 bases map to TRBD1. Germline trimming cut 3 bases from V and 1 base from J; bases unmatched to any gene: 7. This CDR3 region has 15 residues. Germline V gene sequence: CDR1 GTSNPN, CDR2 SVGIG (reference sequence). The chain's CDR3 is CAWSPRTGTNTEAFF. Written as DNA, the CDR3 is TGTGCCTGGAGCCCCAGGACAGGGACGAACACTGAAGCTTTCTTT.

This clone was seen many times. V and J are TRBV6-6 and TRBJ1-2, with 8 bases matching TRBD1. With 6 bases clipped from V and 2 bases from J, the junction kept 5 bases outside the gene matches. CDR1 is MNHNY, CDR2 SVGAGI, per germline (reference sequence). The CDR3 has 14 residues. The CDR3 DNA follows: TGTGCCAGCAGATCGGGACAGGAAAACTATGGCTACACCTTC. Protein: CASRSGQENYGYTF.

The chain links TRBV6-1 to TRBJ1-2, with 12 bases identical to TRBD1. CDR1 is MNHNS, CDR2 SASEGT, per germline. V lost 4 bases to trimming and J lost 8 bases; unmatched junction nucleotides: 5. CDR3 length equals 14 residues. Here the CDR3 DNA reads TGTGCCAGCAGTGCGGGACAGGGGGCTCGAGGCTACACCTTC. Translation gives CASSAGQGARGYTF.

The CDR3 nucleotides read TGTGCCAGCAATTCCGGACAGGGCTATGGCTACACCTTC. It encodes CASNSGQGYGYTF. V usage is TRBV27 and J usage is TRBJ1-2; 8 bases are shared with TRBD1. The V segment lost 7 bases and the J segment 4 bases; nucleotides outside the gene matches: 5. The germline gives CDR1 MNHEY, CDR2 SMNVEV (reference sequence). CDR3 size: 13 residues.

The sample holds one count of this clone. This chain joins TRBV4-1 and TRBJ2-7, with D tentatively TRBD1 or TRBD2 (5 bases each). The germline V and J ends were trimmed by 1 base and 5 bases, with 15 bases remaining between them. Germline V gives CDR1 MGHRA, CDR2 YSYEKL. This CDR3 region has 15 residues. CDR3 bases: TGCGCCAGCAGCCAAGGCCAGGGCCCGCGGGACGAGCAGTACTTC. Translation gives CASSQGQGPRDEQYF.

CDR3: CASSLTSGHTGNTIYF. The CDR3 coding sequence is TGCGCCAGCAGCTTAACTTCGGGACATACTGGAAACACCATATATTTT. The rearrangement uses TRBV5-1 and TRBJ1-3; D possibly corresponds to TRBD1 (6 bases). This CDR3 region has 16 residues. Germline-derived CDR1 and CDR2 are SGHRS and YFSETQ. The V gene lost 2 bases and the J gene lost 2 bases, with 14 bases spanning the gap.

This clone was seen a handful of times. The CDR3 loop is CASSQGLNYGYTF. The CDR3 DNA reads as TGTGCCAGCAGTCAGGGACTTAATTATGGCTACACCTTC. The chain has TRBV28 and TRBJ1-2; a possible D gene is TRBD1 (5 bases). The germline V gene has CDR1 MDHEN and CDR2 SYDVKM. The CDR3 consists of 13 residues. Trimming took off 5 bases at V and 5 bases at J, with 12 bases between the two ends.

This clone was detected many times. This rearrangement joins TRBV9 to TRBJ2-7; D remains unclear. The CDR3 contains 13 residues. The V gene lost 1 base and the J gene lost 7 bases, with 12 bases spanning the gap. Germline assignment: CDR1 SGDLS and CDR2 YYNGEE. The CDR3 bases are TGTGCCAGCAGCGTAATTGGTGGACCGGAGCAGTACTTC. Translated: CASSVIGGPEQYF.

This clone has only a few counts. This chain uses TRBV11-2 with TRBJ2-1; 9 bases are shared with TRBD1. The germline V gene has CDR1 SGHAT and CDR2 FQNNGV. Trimming at V came to 0 bases and at J to 6 bases, leaving 9 bases not matched to a gene. The CDR3 spans 17 residues. The CDR3 is CASSLDWGQGYPNEQFF. As DNA, the CDR3 is TGTGCCAGCAGCTTAGATTGGGGACAGGGTTACCCCAATGAGCAGTTCTTC. Using reference TRBV11-2 and TRBJ2-1 for the parts outside the CDR3, the full variable domain is EAGVAQSPRYKIIEKRQSVAFWCNPISGHATLYWYQQILGQGPKLLIQFQNNGVVDDSQLPKDRFSAERLKGVDSTLKIQPAKLEDSAVYLCASSLDWGQGYPNEQFFGPGTRLTVL.

This clone has just one count. The rearrangement links TRBV6-5 to TRBJ1-6, with unresolved D. CDR3 length: 14 residues. From germline, CDR1 is MNHEY and CDR2 SVGAGI. V dropped 5 bases and J dropped 0 bases, with 5 bases sitting between them. DNA of the CDR3: TGTGCCAGCAGTCCCCTCTCCTATAATTCACCCCTCCACTTT. This codes for CASSPLSYNSPLHF.

The genes are TRBV5-1 and TRBJ2-3, with D uncertain. CDR1 SGHRS and CDR2 YFSETQ come from the germline V gene. The V end was cut by 7 bases, the J end by 1 base, with 16 bases between. The CDR3 runs to 15 residues. The CDR3 loop reads CASGYVFGGTDTQYF. Written as DNA, the CDR3 is TGCGCCAGCGGATACGTATTTGGGGGCACAGATACGCAGTATTTT.

The rearrangement joins TRBV6-5 to TRBJ1-2; maybe TRBD1 (6 bases). The ends were cut back, 0 bases at V and 5 bases at J, with 13 bases in the middle. In germline, CDR1 is MNHEY, CDR2 SVGAGI. This CDR3 comprises 15 residues. This CDR3 is CASSYSTAQGYGYTF. The CDR3 DNA is TGTGCCAGCAGTTACTCTACTGCCCAGGGGTATGGCTACACCTTC.

This clone came up a few times. The chain is built from TRBV2 and TRBJ2-1, with 8 bases matching TRBD2. Trimming removed 1 base from V and 10 bases from J; junction bases left unmatched: 6. Germline V gene data show CDR1 as SNHLY and CDR2 as FYNNEI. CDR3 size: 14 residues. The CDR3 DNA is TGTGCCAGCAGTGAAGAGCGGGAGCAACGGGAGCAGTTCTTC. Its translation: CASSEEREQREQFF.

Ten or more counts support this clone. This chain links TRBV9 with TRBJ2-3; TRBD2 aligns across 15 bases. The germline gives CDR1 SGDLS, CDR2 YYNGEE. Germline trimming cut 3 bases from V and 0 bases from J; bases unmatched to any gene: 5. This CDR3 region has 18 residues. Written as DNA, the CDR3 is TGTGCCAGCAGCGCCGGGACTAGCGGGAGGAGCAGCACAGATACGCAGTATTTT. It translates to CASSAGTSGRSSTDTQYF.

The chain uses TRBV9 and TRBJ1-2; D is unclear. CDR1 is SGDLS, CDR2 YYNGEE, per germline. This CDR3 region has 11 residues. Trimming took off 0 bases at V and 7 bases at J, with 4 bases between the two ends. CDR3 residues: CASSVGRGYTF. The DNA of the CDR3 is TGTGCCAGCAGCGTAGGGCGTGGCTACACCTTC.